The 17 T cell receptor beta chains in this list originate from one sample, sequenced in a study of T cell responses to AZD1222 COVID-19 vaccine. The assay was immunoSEQ multiplex PCR, and TCRdb's table has in-frame clones only and misses some. The data hold approximately 82,000 clones, with over 90% observed a single time. Sequencing was performed on peripheral blood, taken on day 0 of AZD1222 vaccination. These receptors were taken from an adult in good health.

This clone was recorded only once. The genes are TRBV9 and TRBJ2-3; D perhaps matches TRBD1 (5 bases). Germline CDR1 and CDR2: SGDLS and YYNGEE. The CDR3 has 16 amino acids. Deletions cut 3 bases from V and 0 bases from J, with 14 bases between. CDR3 residues: CASSAVSRGSTDTQYF. The DNA for the CDR3 is TGTGCCAGCAGCGCGGTATCTAGGGGCAGCACAGATACGCAGTATTTT.

V gene TRBV9 combines with J gene TRBJ2-3; the match to TRBD2 covers 9 bases. The V and J ends lost 4 bases and 6 bases, in that order; junction bases with no gene match: 6. In germline, CDR1 is SGDLS, CDR2 YYNGEE. The CDR3 length is 14 residues. The CDR3 loop reads CASSPSGGSDTQYF. In DNA form, the CDR3 reads TGTGCCAGCAGCCCGAGCGGGGGGAGCGATACGCAGTATTTT.

V and J are TRBV5-6 and TRBJ2-5; D is perhaps TRBD1 or TRBD2 (7 bases each). Deletions cut 4 bases from V and 4 bases from J, with 17 bases between. CDR3 size: 15 residues. Germline-derived CDR1 and CDR2 are SGHDT and YYEEEE. The CDR3 region is CASSLGGGGGETQYF. DNA of the CDR3: TGTGCCAGCAGCCTCGGGGGAGGGGGCGGAGAGACCCAGTACTTC.

V gene TRBV7-8 combines with J gene TRBJ1-1; 7 nucleotides align to TRBD1. The CDR3 is made up of 16 amino acids. Trimming took 4 bases from V and 2 from J; bases not matched to a gene: 10. Germline V gene lookup returns CDR1 SGHVS and CDR2 FQNEAQ. The CDR3 DNA is TGTGCCAGCAGCTCCGTGGAAGGGGGCAGCAACACTGAAGCTTTCTTT. As protein: CASSSVEGGSNTEAFF.

CDR3 protein: CATAGGALNTEAFF. As DNA, the CDR3 is TGTGCCACAGCGGGGGGGGCTTTGAACACTGAAGCTTTCTTT. The chain recombines TRBV10-3 with TRBJ1-1; D may be TRBD1 (6 bases). CDR3 size: 14 residues. CDR1 ENHRY and CDR2 SYGVKD come from the germline V gene. Trimming removed 10 bases from V and 0 bases from J, with 15 bases in between.

The rearrangement uses TRBV5-6 and TRBJ2-7; TRBD2 matches 8 bases. V gave up 4 bases and J gave up 2 bases; unmatched junction bases: 5. The V gene's germline CDR1 is SGHDT and CDR2 YYEEEE. The CDR3 loop spans 14 amino acids. In DNA form, the CDR3 reads TGTGCCAGCAGCACGGGACTAGTTCCCTACGAGCAGTACTTC. Protein product: CASSTGLVPYEQYF.

This chain connects TRBV6-2 or TRBV6-3 to TRBJ2-6; D may be TRBD1 (6 bases). The CDR3 totals 16 residues. V lost 4 bases to trimming and J lost 0 bases, with 10 bases between them. Germline V gene lookup returns CDR1 MNHEY and CDR2 SVGEGT. CDR3 sequence: CASSLTGASGANVLTF. The DNA of the CDR3 is TGTGCCAGCAGTTTGACAGGAGCCTCTGGGGCCAACGTCCTGACTTTC.

This chain joins TRBV28 and TRBJ1-1, with D possibly matching TRBD1 (5 bases). Germline CDR1 and CDR2: MDHEN and SYDVKM. CDR3 length: 16 residues. Deletions cut 5 bases from V and 3 bases from J, with 19 bases between. The CDR3 is CASSPSLRTTYTEAFF. CDR3 sequence (DNA): TGTGCCAGCAGTCCCTCACTGCGGACAACTTACACTGAAGCTTTCTTT.

The chain combines TRBV19 with TRBJ1-2; D is uncertain. The CDR3 consists of 14 residues. V shed 7 bases and J shed 4 bases, with 16 bases lying between them. In germline, CDR1 is LNHDA, CDR2 SQIVND (reference sequence). The CDR3 DNA sequence: TGTGCCAGTAATCGCACCCCGATGGGCTATGGCTACACCTTC. This sequence encodes CASNRTPMGYGYTF.

The rearrangement uses TRBV19 and TRBJ1-5; the D is unclear. The CDR3 loop spans 14 amino acids. CDR1 is LNHDA, CDR2 SQIVND, per germline (reference sequence). V was pared by 3 bases and J by 0 bases, with 6 bases between. CDR3 region: CASSILSSNQPQHF. CDR3 sequence (DNA): TGTGCCAGTAGTATTTTGTCTAGCAATCAGCCCCAGCATTTT.

The chain joins TRBV11-2 to TRBJ1-2, with D possibly TRBD1 on 5 matching bases. This CDR3 has 16 residues. Trimming removed 5 bases from V and 5 bases from J, with 21 bases in between. The germline gives CDR1 SGHAT, CDR2 FQNNGV. The CDR3 sequence: CASSPGTPAEFYGYTF. The CDR3 nucleotides read TGTGCCAGCAGCCCAGGGACTCCGGCAGAATTTTATGGCTACACCTTC.

The chain joins TRBV3-1 (or the pseudogene TRBV3-2) to TRBJ1-3, with D perhaps TRBD1 (5 bases). Germline loops: CDR1 LGHDT, CDR2 YNNKEL (reference sequence). The CDR3 covers 12 residues. Deletions cut 4 bases from V and 6 bases from J, with 7 bases between. The CDR3 here is CASSRGQNTIYF. As DNA, the CDR3 is TGTGCCAGCAGCCGAGGACAAAACACCATATATTTT.

The chain employs TRBV3-1 (or the pseudogene TRBV3-2) and TRBJ1-6, with D tentatively TRBD1 (6 bases). V was pared by 3 bases and J by 9 bases, with 12 bases between. CDR1 LGHDT and CDR2 YNNKEL come from the germline V gene (reference sequence). CDR3 length: 14 amino acids. The CDR3 DNA is TGTGCCAGCAGCCAGGGCAGGGGCCCTTCACCCCTCCACTTT. Translating it yields CASSQGRGPSPLHF.

This clone came up a few times. CDR3 amino acids: CASSPTSGGAQEQFF. In DNA, the CDR3 is TGTGCCAGCAGCCCGACTAGCGGGGGGGCCCAGGAGCAGTTCTTC. The chain joins TRBV7-3 to TRBJ2-1; TRBD2 aligns across 14 bases. V shed 5 bases, J shed 10 bases, and the junction held 7 bases outside the gene matches. The CDR3 length is 15 residues. Germline CDR1 and CDR2: SGHTA and FQGTGA.

The chain joins TRBV7-9 to TRBJ1-1; a weak D match, TRBD1 (5 bases). V gave up 5 bases and J gave up 4 bases, with 14 bases separating them. Germline CDR1 SEHNR, CDR2 FQNEAQ (reference sequence). This CDR3 comprises 14 residues. In DNA form, the CDR3 reads TGTGCCAGCAGCCACATCCTGGGGGGCACTGAAGCTTTCTTT. Its protein product is CASSHILGGTEAFF.

The gene calls are TRBV9 and TRBJ2-5, with 8 bases lining up with TRBD2. There are 15 residues in the CDR3. Germline CDR1 reads SGDLS; CDR2 reads YYNGEE. J lost 1 base, V lost 3 bases, and 5 bases had no gene match. In DNA, the CDR3 is TGTGCCAGCAGCGCCGGGGGGGCCCTCCAAGAGACCCAGTACTTC. The encoded protein is CASSAGGALQETQYF.

This chain uses TRBV11-3 with TRBJ1-1; 8 bases are a match to TRBD1. Germline CDR1 is SGHNT and CDR2 is YENEEA. Unmatched junction bases numbered 3, after V lost 5 bases and J lost 4 bases. The CDR3 has 13 amino acids. The CDR3 bases are TGTGCCAGCAGCCACGGACAGGGCACTGAAGCTTTCTTT. The encoded protein is CASSHGQGTEAFF.